The 10 T cell receptor beta chains below all came from one sample that was sequenced in a study of T cells in Graves' hyperthyroidism and ophthalmopathy (dated by TCRdb to the late 2010s). The library came from multiplex PCR. Reads for this sample came from an Illumina HiSeq 2000. The TCR beta CDR3 regions were amplified from the RNA transcripts. For the first round of RT-PCR on the TCR CDR3, the HTBI primer set was used together with the Qiagen OneStep RT-PCR kit. TCRdb handled the public reads itself, with Q25 trimming in fastp and clone calling in MiXCR, and kept productive beta chains. All rows with the same CDR3 protein become a single entry with the most common DNA and genes. The sample table holds around 300,000 distinct CDR3 sequences, of which 14% were seen once. Of the sample, 20% to 25% is held by the ten largest clones. Sequencing input: blood. The receptors were gathered from a woman in her twenties or thirties with Graves' hyperthyroidism.

The chain recombines TRBV7-3 with TRBJ1-1; D is ambiguous. Trimming shortened V by 5 bases and J by 11 bases, and 15 bases separated the two germline ends. There are 12 residues in the CDR3. Germline V lookup: CDR1 SGHTA, CDR2 FQGTGA. The DNA for the CDR3 is TGTGCCAGCAGCCACTTCGAGGGTCCGGCTTTCTTT. This gives the protein CASSHFEGPAFF.

This clonotype was detected a few times. V usage is TRBV20-1 and J usage is TRBJ2-7; unclear D gene. The CDR3 length is 12 residues. With 3 bases removed from V and 5 bases from J, the gap between germline ends came to 11 bases. The germline CDR1 and CDR2 sequences are DFQATT and SNEGSKA (reference sequence). The CDR3 reads CSARGRFHEQYF. CDR3 in DNA: TGCAGTGCTAGGGGAAGGTTCCACGAGCAGTACTTC.

V usage is TRBV7-9 and J usage is TRBJ1-1, with D hard to call. Trimming took off 2 bases at V and 7 bases at J, with 14 bases between the two ends. In germline, CDR1 is SEHNR, CDR2 FQNEAQ (reference sequence). This CDR3 contains 14 residues. CDR3 loop: CASSLLGSRNEAFF. The DNA of the CDR3 is TGTGCCAGCAGCTTATTGGGCAGCCGAAATGAAGCTTTCTTT.

This clonotype was observed a few times. The rearrangement joins TRBV5-1 to TRBJ2-3; 7 nucleotides align to TRBD2. The CDR3 loop spans 15 amino acids. Germline assignment: CDR1 SGHRS and CDR2 YFSETQ. The ends lost 0 bases at V and 3 bases at J; junction bases unmatched: 4. In nucleotides, the CDR3 is TGCGCCAGCAGCTTGGAGGCGGGAGAGACAGATACGCAGTATTTT. Its translation is CASSLEAGETDTQYF.

This clonotype showed up many times. The chain employs TRBV28 and TRBJ1-2, with 7 bases aligning to TRBD1. The ends lost 4 bases at V and 5 bases at J; junction bases unmatched: 10. This CDR3 region has 15 residues. Germline CDR1 MDHEN, CDR2 SYDVKM. DNA of the CDR3: TGTGCCAGCAGTTCCTACAGGGGCCCTATGTATGGCTACACCTTC. Translated: CASSSYRGPMYGYTF.

The rearrangement links TRBV6-5 to TRBJ2-2; tentative D call: TRBD1 (5 bases). Germline assignment: CDR1 MNHEY and CDR2 SVGAGI. V shed 3 bases and J shed 2 bases, with 10 bases lying between them. CDR3 length: 15 residues. This CDR3 is CASSYLRENTGELFF. The CDR3 DNA sequence: TGTGCCAGCAGTTATCTCAGGGAAAACACCGGGGAGCTGTTTTTT.

This clonotype was seen repeatedly, ten times or more. The genes are TRBV29-1 and TRBJ2-5, with 7 positions matching TRBD1. The CDR3 is 19 residues long. Germline loops: CDR1 SQVTM, CDR2 ANQGSEA. V lost 2 bases to trimming and J lost 5 bases; unmatched junction nucleotides: 23. The CDR3 sequence is CSVEKGVYGQVFGKETQYF. The CDR3 DNA reads TGCAGCGTTGAAAAGGGGGTGTACGGACAGGTCTTCGGAAAGGAGACCCAGTACTTC.

The chain employs TRBV20-1 and TRBJ1-4, with D maybe TRBD1 (6 bases). This CDR3 region has 14 residues. V lost 0 bases and J 6 bases, leaving 11 bases between the germline ends. Germline values: CDR1 DFQATT, CDR2 SNEGSKA (reference sequence). The CDR3 spells CSARDGRGHEKLFF. In DNA, the CDR3 is TGCAGTGCTAGAGATGGCAGGGGCCATGAAAAACTGTTTTTT.

This clonotype came up many times. This chain links TRBV20-1 with TRBJ2-3, with D tentatively TRBD2 (6 bases). The CDR3 contains 14 residues. Germline V CDR1 and CDR2: DFQATT, SNEGSKA (reference sequence). Trimming removed 6 bases from V and 0 bases from J, with 13 bases in between. CDR3 DNA: TGCAGTGCCCCGAAGAGCGGGAGCACAGATACGCAGTATTTT. It yields the protein CSAPKSGSTDTQYF.

This clonotype was seen only a few times. The chain has TRBV4-1 and TRBJ1-1; D remains ambiguous. CDR3 size: 15 residues. Germline V gene data show CDR1 as MGHRA and CDR2 as YSYEKL. Trimming left V 3 bases short and J 1 base short, with 12 bases between. For the CDR3, the DNA is TGCGCCAGCAGCCATCCCCTTGGGAGGAACACTGAAGCTTTCTTT. Translating gives CASSHPLGRNTEAFF.